This T cell receptor (beta chain) is drawn from a study of siplizumab effects on memory and regulatory T cells. Sequencing used immunoSEQ multiplex PCR; TCRdb keeps in-frame clones, though not all of them. The sample lists 90,000 to 130,000 clones, roughly 92% occurring once. A note on this clone: The antigen remains unidentified.

V was clipped by 0 bases and J by 2 bases, with 14 bases between them. CDR3 length: 16 amino acids. Germline-derived CDR1 and CDR2 are SGHRS and YFSETQ. Whole-study findings and limits: Proliferating Tregs in siplizumab cultures were never verified as suppressive.

The receptor comes from a human donor in good health. The V call is TRBV5-1, the J call TRBJ1-1, with D possibly TRBD1 on 6 matching bases. The specimen was CD4+ T cells sorted from blood. The CDR3 DNA reads TGCGCCAGCAGCTTGGAAGCGGGGGCCTCAAACACTGAAGCTTTCTTT. Residues: CASSLEAGASNTEAFF.